This T cell receptor beta chain was sequenced in a study of shared clonotypes between healthy human individuals. Across the study: CD8 memory received one plate per donor, CD8 naive two, CD4 memory three and CD4 naive three.

Deep level was the assay's run setting. Each PCR replicate from the sorted subsets contained about 180 ng DNA, which is tens of thousands of T cell genomes. Assay used: immunoSEQ multiplex PCR; TCRdb lists only in-frame clones, some missing. Of 1.6 million or so clones listed, roughly 95% are singletons. Division of CD4+ cells produced a CD45RA+ naive subset and a CD45RA-negative memory subset. V gave up 5 bases and J gave up 1 base; unmatched junction bases: 5. From germline, CDR1 is SEHNR and CDR2 FQNEAQ (reference sequence). The CDR3 covers 16 residues. Sequencing was performed on naive CD4+ T cells sorted from blood. Subset: CD45RA+ positively selected. The source is a man in his thirties or forties in good health. The chain recombines TRBV7-9 with TRBJ1-5; 10 nucleotides align to TRBD1. The CDR3, as DNA: TGTGCCAGCAGCCGGACAGGGGGAGTGAGCAATCAGCCCCAGCATTTT. Translating it yields CASSRTGGVSNQPQHF.